A single T cell receptor (beta chain) is shown here with its context. What it binds is unknown. The sequenced template was cDNA made from the entire isolated RNA. Data came from immunoSEQ multiplex PCR; TCRdb stores just in-frame clones and leaves some out. The table has hundreds of thousands of clones, 13% seen once. The source of the sample is a study of beta chain features in type 1 diabetes. Study-wide results and caveats: Patients with type 1 diabetes showed fewer VDJ junction insertions and more deletions. Across all four CD4+ subsets, people with type 1 diabetes showed modestly shorter TCRB CDR3s.

Germline loops: CDR1 SQVTM, CDR2 ANQGSEA. The length of the CDR3 is 14 residues. The V and J ends lost 4 bases and 1 base respectively, with 13 bases between them. This clonotype was obtained from a man aged 18 to 35 with type 1 diabetes. The V gene is TRBV29-1, the J gene TRBJ1-1; D is uncertain. Sequenced sample: naive CD4+ T cells from blood. The CDR3 region is CSVGKRWENTEAFF. For the CDR3, the DNA is TGCAGCGTTGGGAAGAGATGGGAGAACACTGAAGCTTTCTTT.